This T cell receptor (beta chain) was recorded in a study of blood T cell repertoires in COVID-19. Study-wide background: Spain, Italy and the United States supplied samples that represented acute and convalescent COVID-19. Sources were T cells, B-cell-depleted T cells, or PBMCs; the material itself was cDNA or gDNA.

Original methodology: Amplifying reference gene primers gave estimates of nucleated cell counts. Assay used: immunoSEQ multiplex PCR; TCRdb lists only in-frame clones, some missing. V and J calls and clone size are those listed in that table; D and trimming were worked out from the DNA. Of around 99,000 clones in the sample, around 78% were seen once. In germline, CDR1 is SGHVS, CDR2 FNYEAQ. The CDR3 contains 16 residues. V was clipped by 5 bases and J by 2 bases; unmatched bases: 9. V gene TRBV7-6 combines with J gene TRBJ2-1; 7 nucleotides agree with TRBD1. This sequence originates from a woman aged 55 to 70 with acute or convalescent COVID-19. Material for sequencing was peripheral blood. The CDR3 loop is CASSRPGRGTYNEQFF. Here the CDR3 DNA reads TGTGCCAGCAGCCGGCCTGGCAGGGGGACCTACAATGAGCAGTTCTTC. Supplemented by reference TRBV7-6 and TRBJ2-1, the full variable domain reads GAGVSQSPRYKVTKRGQDVALRCDPISGHVSLYWYRQALGQGPEFLTYFNYEAQQDKSGLPNDRFSAERPEGSISTLTIQRTEQRDSAMYRCASSRPGRGTYNEQFFGPGTRLTVL.